A selection of T cell receptor beta chains follows, all from one sample in a study of shared clonotypes between healthy human individuals. Libraries were prepared by immunoSEQ multiplex PCR; TCRdb keeps only in-frame clonotypes and omits some of them. The table includes about 2,100,000 clones, under 95% detected once. Material for sequencing was naive CD8+ T cells from PBMCs. Receptors were obtained from a man aged 18 to 29 in good health. Some clones in this sample may be carry-over from other donors' samples. The CDR3 runs from the conserved cysteine through the conserved F or W. A D gene is named only where the DNA matches it firmly. Expanded clones get a size class; other rows say once, few or many, or leave the size out.

len: 12
j_gene: TRBJ1-1
d_gene: -
v_gene: TRBV7-9
abundance: -
CDR3aa: CASSFGRTEAFF
CDR3nt: TGTGCCAGCAGTTTCGGACGGACTGAAGCTTTCTTT

len: 15
j_gene: TRBJ2-1
d_gene: TRBD2
v_gene: TRBV7-3
abundance: -
CDR3aa: CASSPTPAGGDEQFF
CDR3nt: TGTGCCAGCAGCCCAACCCCAGCGGGAGGCGATGAGCAGTTCTTC

len: 12
j_gene: TRBJ1-5
d_gene: TRBD1
v_gene: TRBV6-5
abundance: -
CDR3aa: CASSDRGQPQHF
CDR3nt: TGTGCCAGCAGCGACAGGGGGCAGCCCCAGCATTTT

len: 15
j_gene: TRBJ1-4
d_gene: TRBD1
v_gene: TRBV5-1
abundance: -
CDR3aa: CASTDRGAPNEKLFF
CDR3nt: TGCGCCAGCACGGACAGGGGGGCCCCTAATGAAAAACTGTTTTTT

len: 17
j_gene: TRBJ2-7
d_gene: -
v_gene: TRBV7-9
abundance: -
CDR3aa: CASSPPAVGARSYEQYF
CDR3nt: TGTGCCAGCAGCCCCCCGGCCGTCGGGGCCCGATCCTACGAGCAGTACTTC

len: 13
j_gene: TRBJ2-7
d_gene: -
v_gene: TRBV6-1
abundance: -
CDR3aa: CASSITGSYEQYF
CDR3nt: TGTGCCAGCAGTATAACAGGGTCCTACGAGCAGTACTTC

len: 15
j_gene: TRBJ1-5
d_gene: -
v_gene: TRBV28
abundance: -
CDR3aa: CASRSGFNSNQPQHF
CDR3nt: TGTGCCAGTCGATCGGGTTTCAATAGCAATCAGCCCCAGCATTTT

len: 15
j_gene: TRBJ2-7
d_gene: TRBD1
v_gene: TRBV27
abundance: -
CDR3aa: CASSRDRTSSYEQYF
CDR3nt: TGTGCCAGCAGCCGGGACAGAACGAGCTCCTACGAGCAGTACTTC

len: 13
j_gene: TRBJ2-7
d_gene: TRBD1
v_gene: TRBV5-6
abundance: -
CDR3aa: CASTGQGAYEQYF
CDR3nt: TGTGCCAGCACTGGACAGGGGGCCTACGAGCAGTACTTC

len: 16
j_gene: TRBJ1-5
d_gene: -
v_gene: TRBV4-1
abundance: -
CDR3aa: CASSQVGGSGSQPQHF
CDR3nt: TGCGCCAGCAGCCAAGTAGGGGGGTCGGGGTCTCAGCCCCAGCATTTT

len: 11
j_gene: TRBJ2-7
d_gene: -
v_gene: TRBV19
abundance: -
CDR3aa: CASTLGGEQYF
CDR3nt: TGTGCCAGTACCCTGGGTGGCGAGCAGTACTTC

len: 13
j_gene: TRBJ2-1
d_gene: TRBD1
v_gene: TRBV5-6
abundance: -
CDR3aa: CASSTRTGKFQFF
CDR3nt: TGTGCCAGCAGCACCAGGACAGGAAAGTTTCAGTTCTTC

len: 16
j_gene: TRBJ1-5
d_gene: -
v_gene: TRBV4-1
abundance: -
CDR3aa: CASSQADGFLHQPQHF
CDR3nt: TGCGCCAGCAGCCAAGCCGACGGATTTCTCCATCAGCCCCAGCATTTT

len: 17
j_gene: TRBJ2-1
d_gene: -
v_gene: TRBV9
abundance: -
CDR3aa: CASSPYVGHAKRDEQFF
CDR3nt: TGTGCCAGCAGCCCCTACGTCGGGCACGCGAAAAGGGATGAGCAGTTCTTC

len: 15
j_gene: TRBJ2-7
d_gene: -
v_gene: TRBV28
abundance: -
CDR3aa: CASSLSLALSYEQYF
CDR3nt: TGTGCCAGCAGTTTATCGCTAGCGCTCTCCTACGAGCAGTACTTC

len: 13
j_gene: TRBJ2-7
d_gene: -
v_gene: TRBV4-1
abundance: -
CDR3aa: CASSQDVDYEQYF
CDR3nt: TGCGCCAGCAGCCAAGATGTAGACTACGAGCAGTACTTC

len: 17
j_gene: TRBJ1-1
d_gene: -
v_gene: TRBV4-1
abundance: -
CDR3aa: CASSPLPGLHSNTEAFF
CDR3nt: TGCGCCAGCAGCCCTCTTCCAGGGCTCCACTCGAACACTGAAGCTTTCTTT

len: 14
j_gene: TRBJ1-5
d_gene: -
v_gene: TRBV19
abundance: -
CDR3aa: CASNIWGDNQPQHF
CDR3nt: TGTGCCAGTAACATCTGGGGGGACAATCAGCCCCAGCATTTT

len: 15
j_gene: TRBJ1-1
d_gene: -
v_gene: TRBV6-1
abundance: -
CDR3aa: CASSDAGRGGTEAFF
CDR3nt: TGTGCCAGCAGCGACGCAGGGCGGGGGGGGACTGAAGCTTTCTTT

len: 14
j_gene: TRBJ2-7
d_gene: -
v_gene: TRBV2
abundance: -
CDR3aa: CASSRVEGNDEQYF
CDR3nt: TGTGCCAGCAGCCGCGTCGAGGGGAACGACGAGCAGTACTTC

len: 16
j_gene: TRBJ2-3
d_gene: TRBD2
v_gene: TRBV5-1
abundance: once
CDR3aa: CASSLSWTSRPDTQYF
CDR3nt: TGCGCCAGCAGCTTGAGTTGGACTAGCAGGCCAGATACGCAGTATTTT

len: 14
j_gene: TRBJ2-3
d_gene: TRBD2
v_gene: TRBV13
abundance: -
CDR3aa: CASSSRGGTDTQYF
CDR3nt: TGTGCCAGCAGCTCCCGGGGGGGAACAGATACGCAGTATTTT

len: 16
j_gene: TRBJ2-1
d_gene: TRBD2
v_gene: TRBV11-2
abundance: -
CDR3aa: CASSLVWLAAYNEQFF
CDR3nt: TGTGCCAGCAGCTTAGTTTGGCTAGCGGCTTACAATGAGCAGTTCTTC

len: 15
j_gene: TRBJ1-5
d_gene: -
v_gene: TRBV25-1
abundance: -
CDR3aa: CASSEPGQSNQPQHF
CDR3nt: TGTGCCAGCAGTGAGCCAGGGCAGAGCAATCAGCCCCAGCATTTT

len: 15
j_gene: TRBJ1-3
d_gene: -
v_gene: TRBV7-9
abundance: -
CDR3aa: CASSLGAPSGNTIYF
CDR3nt: TGTGCCAGCAGCTTGGGGGCGCCCTCTGGAAACACCATATATTTT

len: 15
j_gene: TRBJ2-1
d_gene: -
v_gene: TRBV4-1
abundance: -
CDR3aa: CASSLPPATYNEQFF
CDR3nt: TGCGCCAGCAGCCTCCCCCCGGCGACCTACAATGAGCAGTTCTTC

len: 16
j_gene: TRBJ1-1
d_gene: -
v_gene: TRBV6-1
abundance: once
CDR3aa: CASSEDQGWVNTEAFF
CDR3nt: TGTGCCAGCAGTGAAGACCAGGGGTGGGTTAACACTGAAGCTTTCTTT

len: 18
j_gene: TRBJ2-2
d_gene: TRBD2
v_gene: TRBV28
abundance: -
CDR3aa: CASSDQILAGGNTGELFF
CDR3nt: TGTGCCAGCAGTGATCAGATATTGGCGGGAGGGAACACCGGGGAGCTGTTTTTT

len: 16
j_gene: TRBJ2-7
d_gene: -
v_gene: TRBV5-4
abundance: -
CDR3aa: CASSLLAEHLSYEQYF
CDR3nt: TGTGCCAGCAGCTTGCTCGCGGAACACCTCTCCTACGAGCAGTACTTC

len: 14
j_gene: TRBJ2-7
d_gene: -
v_gene: TRBV9
abundance: -
CDR3aa: CASSESGSSYEQYF
CDR3nt: TGTGCCAGCAGCGAGTCGGGGAGCTCCTACGAGCAGTACTTC

len: 15
j_gene: TRBJ2-1
d_gene: TRBD1
v_gene: TRBV27
abundance: -
CDR3aa: CASTVDRGTYNEQFF
CDR3nt: TGTGCCAGCACTGTGGACAGGGGGACCTACAATGAGCAGTTCTTC

len: 17
j_gene: TRBJ2-6
d_gene: TRBD2
v_gene: TRBV28
abundance: -
CDR3aa: CASTKLAGGSGANVLTF
CDR3nt: TGTGCCAGCACCAAACTAGCGGGAGGCTCTGGGGCCAACGTCCTGACTTTC

len: 14
j_gene: TRBJ2-5
d_gene: -
v_gene: TRBV5-1
abundance: -
CDR3aa: CASSFRDTQETQYF
CDR3nt: TGCGCCAGCAGCTTCCGGGACACCCAAGAGACCCAGTACTTC